The rows below give T cell receptor beta chains drawn from one sample of a study of human T cells and chemical hapten exposure. TCRdb reprocessed the RACE reads with MiXCR, giving one entry per CDR3 protein. The sample holds 65,000 to 95,000 distinct CDR3 sequences, approximately 10% seen once. Here the sequenced sample was whole blood, taken in connection with sensitization to the hapten diphenylcyclopropenone (DPC). The origin of the receptors is a woman aged 60 to 75 with alopecia areata. Some clones in this sample may be carry-over from other donors' samples. Both conserved end residues are part of each CDR3. The order of the fields is V gene, clone size, J gene, D gene, CDR3 length, CDR3 protein, CDR3 DNA. D genes are given only for firm matches. Not all rows give a size; the values are once, few, many and, for expanded clones, a class.

V: TRBV11-1
size: -
J: TRBJ2-7
D: -
length: 16
CDR3: CASSLLTASSSYEQYF
DNA: TGTGCCAGCAGCTTGTTGACAGCGTCCTCCTCCTACGAGCAGTACTTC

V: TRBV29-1
size: many
J: TRBJ1-1
D: -
length: 14
CDR3: CSVRRGPSNTEAFF
DNA: TGCAGCGTTCGTAGGGGACCGTCGAACACTGAAGCTTTCTTT

V: TRBV20-1
size: -
J: TRBJ1-4
D: TRBD1
length: 14
CDR3: CSARGTGGFEKLFF
DNA: TGCAGTGCTCGTGGGACAGGGGGTTTTGAAAAACTGTTTTTT

V: TRBV5-4
size: few
J: TRBJ1-4
D: -
length: 15
CDR3: CASRRDPAPNEKLFF
DNA: TGTGCCAGCAGGCGGGACCCAGCCCCTAATGAAAAACTGTTTTTT

V: TRBV20-1
size: few
J: TRBJ2-7
D: -
length: 14
CDR3: CSATPGTPGSEQYF
DNA: TGCAGTGCAACCCCCGGGACCCCGGGTAGCGAGCAGTACTTC

V: TRBV5-6
size: -
J: TRBJ2-5
D: -
length: 12
CDR3: CASSFVEETQYF
DNA: TGTGCCAGCAGCTTTGTTGAAGAGACCCAGTACTTC

V: TRBV12-1
size: -
J: TRBJ1-5
D: -
length: 15
CDR3: CASSCPRQENQPQHF
DNA: TGTGCCAGCAGCTGTCCCCGACAGGAAAATCAGCCCCAGCATTTT

V: TRBV5-1
size: many
J: TRBJ1-1
D: -
length: 12
CDR3: CASSLRDTEAFF
DNA: TGCGCCAGCAGCTTGAGGGACACTGAAGCTTTCTTT

V: TRBV29-1
size: many
J: TRBJ1-1
D: TRBD1
length: 14
CDR3: CSVQGAWMNTEAFF
DNA: TGCAGCGTACAGGGGGCTTGGATGAACACTGAAGCTTTCTTT

V: TRBV10-3
size: -
J: TRBJ2-3
D: -
length: 14
CDR3: CAISWEMSTDTQYF
DNA: TGTGCCATCAGTTGGGAAATGAGCACAGATACGCAGTATTTT

V: TRBV18
size: -
J: TRBJ2-1
D: TRBD1
length: 16
CDR3: CASSPYPGQGKPEQFF
DNA: TGTGCCAGCTCACCCTACCCGGGACAGGGGAAACCCGAGCAGTTCTTC

V: TRBV11-2
size: many
J: TRBJ2-1
D: -
length: 13
CDR3: CASRSLSDIRPFF
DNA: TGTGCCAGCAGATCCCTCTCGGACATACGGCCGTTCTTC